The 10 T cell receptor beta chains below come from one sample, sequenced in a study of blood T cells in healthy people across ages. A second PCR, run for roughly 7 to 12 cycles, used a sample-barcoded 5' primer plus a J-beta primer mix. MiXCR, run by TCRdb on the 5' RACE reads, gives a single entry per CDR3 protein. The table has around 1.5 million distinct CDR3 sequences, roughly 32% seen once; the top ten hold approximately 10%. The sequenced material came from blood. Every receptor here comes from a woman in her twenties or thirties in good health.

This clonotype appeared a few times. The chain uses TRBV13 and TRBJ2-7, with a tentative D call TRBD1 (5 bases). The CDR3 loop spans 14 amino acids. Germline V CDR1 and CDR2: PRHDT, FYEKMQ (reference sequence). V shed 6 bases and J shed 6 bases, with 18 bases lying between them. CDR3 in DNA: TGTGCCAGCAGATCCACCAGGGCCCCAGCCGAGCAGTACTTC. Its protein is CASRSTRAPAEQYF.

This clonotype was detected only a few times. CDR3 amino acids: CASSQTGDQPQHF. The CDR3 nucleotides read TGTGCCAGCAGCCAAACGGGGGATCAGCCCCAGCATTTT. This chain links TRBV12-3 or TRBV12-4 with TRBJ1-5; a possible D gene is TRBD1 (5 bases). Trimming took off 6 bases at V and 5 bases at J, with 11 bases between the two ends. CDR3 length: 13 amino acids.

The chain is built from TRBV5-5 and TRBJ1-2, with 11 bases lining up with TRBD1. V was pared by 4 bases and J by 4 bases, with 9 bases of the junction left unmatched. CDR3 size: 16 residues. Germline loops: CDR1 SGHKS, CDR2 YYEKEE (reference sequence). CDR3 amino acids: CASSDVWDRGGYGYTF. The CDR3 DNA follows: TGTGCCAGCAGCGACGTTTGGGACAGGGGGGGCTATGGCTACACCTTC.

This clonotype has more than one count but fewer than ten. The gene calls are TRBV30 and TRBJ2-7; 10 bases line up with TRBD2. CDR1 is GTSNPN and CDR2 is SVGIG in the germline V gene (reference sequence). Unmatched junction bases numbered 16, after V lost 0 bases and J lost 2 bases. The CDR3 runs to 19 residues. Here the CDR3 reads CAWSVPRQGLARATYEQYF. Written as DNA, the CDR3 is TGTGCCTGGAGTGTACCGAGACAGGGACTAGCGAGGGCGACCTACGAGCAGTACTTC.

Many counts were recorded for this clonotype. The rearrangement joins TRBV24-1 to TRBJ2-1; 8 bases align to TRBD2. CDR1 and CDR2 from the germline V gene are KGHDR and SFDVKD. The CDR3 is made up of 15 amino acids. The V gene end was trimmed by 1 base and the J gene end by 7 bases; junction bases not matched to a gene: 5. This CDR3 is CATSDLGTSDNEQFF. The CDR3 DNA is TGTGCCACCAGTGATTTAGGGACTAGTGATAATGAGCAGTTCTTC.

The J gene is TRBJ1-6, the V gene TRBV20-1; D possibly corresponds to TRBD1 (5 bases). V was trimmed by 3 bases and J by 0 bases, leaving 9 bases between them. The CDR3 spans 15 residues. The germline V gene has CDR1 DFQATT and CDR2 SNEGSKA (reference sequence). Written as DNA, the CDR3 is TGCAGTGCTAGTCTCAGGGACTCCTATAATTCACCCCTCCACTTT. This sequence encodes CSASLRDSYNSPLHF.

This chain uses TRBV5-1 with TRBJ2-7; D remains unclear. The CDR3 contains 13 residues. The germline V gene encodes CDR1 SGHRS and CDR2 YFSETQ. Trimming shortened V by 7 bases and J by 2 bases, and 13 bases separated the two germline ends. The CDR3 loop is CASPDGPTYEQYF. CDR3 nucleotides: TGCGCCAGCCCGGACGGTCCAACCTACGAGCAGTACTTC. Filled out from reference TRBV5-1 and TRBJ2-7, the complete variable domain reads KAGVTQTPRYLIKTRGQQVTLSCSPISGHRSVSWYQQTPGQGLQFLFEYFSETQRNKGNFPGRFSGRQFSNSRSEMNVSTLELGDSALYLCASPDGPTYEQYFGPGTRLTVT.

Worth noting for this clonotype: This may be a read error: a much more frequent sequence differs by one nucleotide. In DNA, the CDR3 is TGCGGCGCTGGACAGGGCACAGATACGCAGTATTTT. This gives the protein CGAGQGTDTQYF. The chain combines TRBV29-1 with TRBJ2-3; 7 nucleotides match TRBD1. This CDR3 comprises 12 residues. The V gene's germline CDR1 is SQVTM and CDR2 ANQGSEA.

This clonotype appeared a few times. The chain recombines TRBV10-2 with TRBJ2-5, with no clear D. The CDR3 is 14 residues long. V was pared by 5 bases and J by 0 bases, with 10 bases between. From germline, CDR1 is WSHSY and CDR2 SAAADI. The CDR3 sequence: CASSTQRYQETQYF. CDR3 sequence (DNA): TGCGCCAGCAGTACCCAGCGTTACCAAGAGACCCAGTACTTC.

This clonotype has a handful of counts. The V call is TRBV3-1, the J call TRBJ2-5, with 11 bases identical to TRBD2. Germline CDR1 reads LGHDT; CDR2 reads YNNKEL (reference sequence). V dropped 5 bases and J dropped 6; count of bases not matched to a gene: 11. The CDR3 sequence is 16 residues long. Here the CDR3 reads CASSSSGREGQKTQYF. The CDR3 nucleotides read TGTGCCAGCAGCAGTAGCGGGAGGGAGGGCCAGAAGACCCAGTACTTC.